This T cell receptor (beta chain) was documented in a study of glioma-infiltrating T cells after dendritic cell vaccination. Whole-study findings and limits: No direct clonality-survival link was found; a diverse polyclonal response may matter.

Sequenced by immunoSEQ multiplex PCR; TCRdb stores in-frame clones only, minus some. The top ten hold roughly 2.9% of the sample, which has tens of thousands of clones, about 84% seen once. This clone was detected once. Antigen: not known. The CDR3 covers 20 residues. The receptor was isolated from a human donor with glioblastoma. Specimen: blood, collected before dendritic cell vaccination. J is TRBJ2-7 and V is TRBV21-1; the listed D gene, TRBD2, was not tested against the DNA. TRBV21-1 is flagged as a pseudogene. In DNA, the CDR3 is TGTGCCAGCAGCTCGCAAGTAAGGCGGGGGCGCCAGGTTTTGTTCTACGAGCAGTACTTC. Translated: CASSSQVRRGRQVLFYEQYF.